These T cell receptor beta chains were read from a single sample in a study of cytomegalovirus exposure and HLA in healthy donors. Clones were read by immunoSEQ multiplex PCR, and TCRdb kept only the in-frame ones, dropping some. The sample lists more than 150,000 clones, around 80% occurring once. Sequencing was done on a sample of PBMCs. The origin of the receptors is a woman under 40 in good health and CMV-seronegative. CDR3s include the opening cysteine and the closing phenylalanine or tryptophan. The listing skips clone size in some rows; elsewhere it reads once, few, many or a size class.

j_gene: TRBJ2-2; abundance: -; len: 19; v_gene: TRBV5-8; CDR3aa: CASSLGTRWASGNTGELFF
j_gene: TRBJ1-2; abundance: -; len: 15; v_gene: TRBV5-1; CDR3aa: CASRLADDTNYGYTF
j_gene: TRBJ1-5; abundance: -; len: 15; v_gene: TRBV7-8; CDR3aa: CASSLVGSSNQPQHF
j_gene: TRBJ2-3; abundance: -; len: 16; v_gene: TRBV5-1; CDR3aa: CASSVTSGGAFDTQYF
j_gene: TRBJ2-7; abundance: -; len: 15; v_gene: TRBV9; CDR3aa: CASSVRAGGGYEQYF
j_gene: TRBJ2-2; abundance: -; len: 18; v_gene: TRBV4-3; CDR3aa: CASSQYANPGQGWGELFF
j_gene: TRBJ1-1; abundance: -; len: 13; v_gene: TRBV10-2; CDR3aa: CASSDIRDSEAFF
j_gene: TRBJ2-3; abundance: -; len: 16; v_gene: TRBV25-1; CDR3aa: CASSDPRGYGTDTQYF
j_gene: TRBJ2-5; abundance: few; len: 11; v_gene: TRBV14; CDR3aa: CASSPGETQYF
j_gene: TRBJ2-5; abundance: -; len: 17; v_gene: TRBV4-1; CDR3aa: CASSQGMIAGGQETQYF
j_gene: TRBJ1-5; abundance: -; len: 15; v_gene: TRBV28; CDR3aa: CASSSRTRSNQPQHF
j_gene: TRBJ2-5; abundance: -; len: 16; v_gene: TRBV2; CDR3aa: CASTPVARGGAETQYF
j_gene: TRBJ2-1; abundance: -; len: 15; v_gene: TRBV7-6; CDR3aa: CASSFLAAGRGEQFF
j_gene: TRBJ1-5; abundance: -; len: 15; v_gene: TRBV6-6; CDR3aa: CASSYPGQPNQPQHF
j_gene: TRBJ1-4; abundance: -; len: 15; v_gene: TRBV7-3; CDR3aa: CASSLNGGLNEKLFF
j_gene: TRBJ1-5; abundance: -; len: 14; v_gene: TRBV5-6; CDR3aa: CASSPSGTVQPQHF
j_gene: TRBJ2-7; abundance: -; len: 17; v_gene: TRBV11-2; CDR3aa: CASSLGARDRASYEQYF
j_gene: TRBJ1-1; abundance: -; len: 16; v_gene: TRBV27; CDR3aa: CASSMRTVTGNTEAFF
j_gene: TRBJ2-6; abundance: -; len: 15; v_gene: TRBV19; CDR3aa: CASSIRGPGANVLTF
j_gene: TRBJ1-6; abundance: -; len: 14; v_gene: TRBV6-1; CDR3aa: CASRATGGGSPLHF
j_gene: TRBJ2-7; abundance: few; len: 12; v_gene: TRBV10-3; CDR3aa: CAISGPIAEQYF
j_gene: TRBJ2-7; abundance: -; len: 16; v_gene: TRBV19; CDR3aa: CASSIDSGGNSYEQYF
j_gene: TRBJ2-1; abundance: -; len: 16; v_gene: TRBV19; CDR3aa: CASSIGGDRAYNEQFF
j_gene: TRBJ1-5; abundance: -; len: 12; v_gene: TRBV7-9; CDR3aa: CASSLGQGSQHF
j_gene: TRBJ2-7; abundance: -; len: 14; v_gene: TRBV15; CDR3aa: CATSARGDLYEQYF
j_gene: TRBJ1-1; abundance: -; len: 19; v_gene: TRBV9; CDR3aa: CASSVAWWTLEVRVTEAFF
j_gene: TRBJ1-4; abundance: -; len: 16; v_gene: TRBV4-1; CDR3aa: CASSQVARQVNEKLFF
j_gene: TRBJ1-6; abundance: -; len: 17; v_gene: TRBV4-2; CDR3aa: CASSQAPPGSYNSPLHF
j_gene: TRBJ1-3; abundance: -; len: 16; v_gene: TRBV9; CDR3aa: CASSPRGQSAGNTIYF
j_gene: TRBJ1-1; abundance: -; len: 12; v_gene: TRBV21-1; CDR3aa: CASTAGGTEAFF
j_gene: TRBJ1-5; abundance: -; len: 15; v_gene: TRBV19; CDR3aa: CASSPGTGHNQPQHF
j_gene: TRBJ1-1; abundance: -; len: 15; v_gene: TRBV5-4; CDR3aa: CASSPRTGSNTEAFF
j_gene: TRBJ1-1; abundance: few; len: 13; v_gene: TRBV6-1; CDR3aa: CASSEGRNTEAFF
j_gene: TRBJ2-6; abundance: few; len: 15; v_gene: TRBV19; CDR3aa: CASSIVASGANVLTF
j_gene: TRBJ1-6; abundance: -; len: 17; v_gene: TRBV19; CDR3aa: CASSALQGLSYNSPLHF
j_gene: TRBJ2-5; abundance: -; len: 12; v_gene: TRBV19; CDR3aa: CASSDYQETQYF
j_gene: TRBJ1-2; abundance: -; len: 15; v_gene: TRBV6-1; CDR3aa: CASSEAGTGNYGYTF